Listed below are T cell receptor beta chains from one sample, sequenced in a study of HIV-infected patients and healthy controls. TCRdb ran MiXCR on the 5' RACE reads and lists one entry per CDR3 protein. This sample yields more than 15,000 distinct CDR3 sequences, of which under 10% are seen a single time; roughly 4.6% belongs to the top ten. The sequenced sample was blood. These receptors were obtained from an adult in good health. CDR3s include the opening cysteine and the closing phenylalanine or tryptophan.

v_call	j_call	cdr3_aa
TRBV28	TRBJ2-7	CASSKLDRSSYEQYF
TRBV5-1	TRBJ1-2	CASSFMETSYGYTF
TRBV2	TRBJ2-6	CASRASSGANVLTF
TRBV6-5	TRBJ2-5	CASSSTGTSVQETQYF
TRBV6-6	TRBJ2-3	CASTTRVSTDTQYF
TRBV20-1	TRBJ2-5	CSASNSGKQETQYF
TRBV20-1	TRBJ2-7	CSATDRVYEQYF
TRBV27	TRBJ2-3	CASSSLAFEKSTDTQYF
TRBV28	TRBJ2-5	CASSLGGGAGETQYF
TRBV6-6	TRBJ2-3	CASSYKGTDTQYF
TRBV19	TRBJ2-2	CASRRSTGSSGELFF
TRBV11-2	TRBJ1-1	CASSFPAAGTEAFF
TRBV5-1	TRBJ2-7	CASSSLAGEGYEQYF
TRBV5-1	TRBJ2-5	CASKVWVAEETQYF
TRBV9	TRBJ2-1	CASSVELLAGPNEQFF
TRBV6-2/TRBV6-3	TRBJ2-1	CATFDGSKFF
TRBV7-9	TRBJ2-5	CASSLARDQETQYF
TRBV18	TRBJ2-3	CASSPSGNTDTQYF
TRBV12-3/TRBV12-4	TRBJ1-1	CASSPGGLNTEAFF
TRBV6-5	TRBJ2-7	CASSYSRSAYEQYF
TRBV4-1	TRBJ1-1	CASSQDITLPRQPNTEAFF
TRBV20-1	TRBJ2-7	CSAKGPQAYEQYF
TRBV6-2/TRBV6-3	TRBJ1-5	CASSYFSGYSNQPQHF
TRBV5-1	TRBJ2-3	CASSLDTDTQYF